The following is a T cell receptor beta chain sequence with its context. Its target antigen remains unknown. There are no base qualities to consult, and no much larger clone falls within one base. The sample's treatment or condition label, in plain terms: 15 to 20 received Ad26.COV2.S at low or high dose, single or two shots; roughly 5 received placebo; per-sample allocation not given. For vaccine and placebo recipients, the sequenced repertoires came from samples collected on day 63 after the first injection. Between 29 July and 7 August 2020, Cohort 1b enrolled around 25 adults aged 18-55 years at one site in Boston, USA. Ad26.COV2.S was a replication-incompetent adenovirus type 26 vector that expressed a prefusion-stabilized SARS-CoV-2 spike protein derived from the original Wuhan strain. The immunoSEQ Assay was the method used to sequence TCRbeta CDR3 regions. After extraction, genomic DNA underwent amplification by bias-controlled multiplex PCR, followed by high-throughput sequencing. Concerning the study's data processing: To quantify the absolute abundance of every unique TCRbeta CDR3 region, sequences were collapsed and filtered. T cell fraction was estimated by normalization of TCRbeta template counts to usable DNA, with usable DNA being measured through amplification of reference genes present in all nucleated cells. Repertoire TCRs were annotated as SARS-CoV-2-specific when V gene, CDR3 amino acid sequence and J gene were exactly matched to a known reactive TCR set. The reference SARS-CoV-2 TCR set came from MIRA and was filtered for enrichment in COVID-19-positive ImmuneCODE repertoires, removing public or cross-reactive TCRs. Based on the MIRA antigens, annotated TCRs were further analysed at the level of specific ORF or position within ORF. Breadth was defined as the number of annotated unique rearrangements divided by the total number of unique productive rearrangements, and depth was defined as the summed frequency of the annotated unique rearrangements. Two-sided Wilcoxon rank-sum tests were used to compare TCR breadth between groups. In its TCRdb copy, this immuneACCESS table keeps in-frame sequences only and misses some clones. Where compared with another copy, unresolved V genes explain less than half of these, and the others have no known cause. Clonal size and the V and J genes are those of that table, whereas D and trimming came from the DNA. The sample records about 390,000 clones, around nine tenths of which are singletons. 3.5% of the sample rests with the top ten.

V loses 3 bases, J loses 3 bases, and the germline ends lie 8 bases apart. As encoded in the germline V gene (reference sequence), CDR1 is LGHDT while CDR2 is YNNKEL. The CDR3, cysteine through phenylalanine, is 13 amino acids long. Kept here is only the CDR3 DNA, which spans 39 bases and is read in frame from base 1. These data belong to a study of Ad26.COV2.S vaccination and SARS-CoV-2 variants (dated by TCRdb to about 2021). Broadly, across the study: Vaccine-arm donors came from COV1001, a multicentre, randomized, double-blind, placebo-controlled phase I-IIa trial of Ad26.COV2.S in healthy adults. Ad26.COV2.S was administered intramuscularly at 5 x 10^10 or 1 x 10^11 viral particles, either as a single shot or as two shots given 56 days apart. The specificity and breadth of SARS-CoV-2-reactive T cell receptors after Ad26.COV2.S vaccination were assessed by TCRbeta repertoire sequencing. A total of 32 samples were included in the TCR-sequenced set, comprising approximately 20 Ad26.COV2.S vaccine recipients, 5 placebo recipients and 8 SARS-CoV-2 convalescent individuals. Participants in the trial were split at random into five groups of five each, receiving low-dose or high-dose Ad26.COV2.S once or twice, or else placebo on both occasions. Blinding of investigators to trial group allocation was maintained during experiments and outcome assessment.

The paper's findings and limits, for the study overall: Substantial breadth of spike-specific CD8+ and CD4+ T cell responses was reported after vaccination. The authors noted that total T cell responses may have been underestimated by the TCR breadth and depth analyses. Compared with placebo recipients, Ad26.COV2.S recipients showed higher spike-specific TCR breadth (P = 0.0014). The study lacked the statistical power to compare responses across vaccine doses or regimens. Vaccine and placebo recipients had similar non-spike TCR breadth, a finding consistent with the vaccine containing only spike.

Source: peripheral blood, taken in a trial of Ad26.COV2.S vaccine versus placebo. The rearrangement combines TRBV3-1 (or the pseudogene TRBV3-2) with TRBJ1-1; no D segment can be confidently identified. The sequence came from a person between 18 and 65 years old who received the Ad26.COV2.S COVID-19 vaccine or a placebo. This receptor has the CDR3 CASSQARDTEAFF. The sequenced DNA: TGTGCCAGCAGCCAGGCTCGTGACACTGAAGCTTTCTTT.